These T cell receptor beta chains were read from a single sample in a study of blood T cell repertoires in COVID-19. Profiled with immunoSEQ multiplex PCR; TCRdb holds only in-frame clones, not every one. The data show tens of thousands of clones, approximately 92% seen once. Sequenced input: peripheral blood. The source of these receptors is a man older than 75 with acute or convalescent COVID-19. Each CDR3 is given with its conserved first and last residue. A D gene is named only where the DNA matches it firmly. Clone size, where shown, is once, few, many, or a class for clones that have expanded.

V: TRBV2; D: TRBD2; J: TRBJ2-5; size: -; DNA: TGTGCCAGCAAGCGGGGGGGCCCTGAGACCCAGTACTTC; CDR3: CASKRGGPETQYF
V: TRBV5-4; D: TRBD2; J: TRBJ2-5; size: -; DNA: TGTGCCAGCAAAAAGGGCGGGGGGACCAGGGTGGAGACCCAGTACTTC; CDR3: CASKKGGGTRVETQYF
V: TRBV19; D: -; J: TRBJ1-1; size: -; DNA: TGTGCCAGTTACCCCGAGGACAGCCGGCGTACTGAAGCTTTCTTT; CDR3: CASYPEDSRRTEAFF
V: TRBV6-5; D: -; J: TRBJ1-1; size: once; DNA: TGTGCCAGCATGAGGGAGCTTATGAACACTGAAGCTTTCTTT; CDR3: CASMRELMNTEAFF
V: TRBV19; D: TRBD1; J: TRBJ1-5; size: -; DNA: TGTGCCAGTAAGGGGTTACAGGGGCAAGGGGATCAGCCCCAGCATTTT; CDR3: CASKGLQGQGDQPQHF
V: TRBV7-6; D: -; J: TRBJ2-1; size: -; DNA: TGTGCCAGCAGCTTCTGGGGAGGTGAGCAGTTCTTC; CDR3: CASSFWGGEQFF
V: TRBV15; D: -; J: TRBJ2-5; size: -; DNA: TGTGCCACCAGCAGAGATGGGAGTTTACCACAAGAGACCCAGTACTTC; CDR3: CATSRDGSLPQETQYF
V: TRBV7-2; D: -; J: TRBJ2-1; size: once; DNA: TGTGCCAGCAGCGAACGACAGGCTAGCTCCTACAATGAGCAGTTCTTC; CDR3: CASSERQASSYNEQFF
V: TRBV5-1; D: -; J: TRBJ1-1; size: few; DNA: TGCGCCAGCAGATCGACAGAGAACACTGAAGCTTTCTTT; CDR3: CASRSTENTEAFF
V: TRBV5-1; D: TRBD2; J: TRBJ2-7; size: -; DNA: TGCGCCAGCAGCATTCTAGCGGGGCCAGACTACGAGCAGTACTTC; CDR3: CASSILAGPDYEQYF
V: TRBV20-1; D: -; J: TRBJ2-3; size: few; DNA: TGCAGTGCTAGTGTGGCGGGGGCAAGAGATACGCAGTATTTT; CDR3: CSASVAGARDTQYF
V: TRBV11-1; D: TRBD1; J: TRBJ2-7; size: -; DNA: TGTGCCAGCAGGCAACAGGGGGCAAACGAGCAGTACTTC; CDR3: CASRQQGANEQYF
V: TRBV18; D: -; J: TRBJ1-4; size: -; DNA: TGTGCCAGCTCACCACCTAGCGGACGTGAAAAACTGTTTTTT; CDR3: CASSPPSGREKLFF
V: TRBV2; D: -; J: TRBJ1-6; size: -; DNA: TGTGCCAGCAGTGACACAGGGAATTCACCCCTCCACTTT; CDR3: CASSDTGNSPLHF
V: TRBV7-2; D: -; J: TRBJ2-3; size: -; DNA: TGTGCCAGCAGCCTGATGGGCTCTACTACGCAGTATTTT; CDR3: CASSLMGSTTQYF
V: TRBV2; D: -; J: TRBJ2-3; size: -; DNA: TGTGCCAGCAGTGATCGGCGGTTCCCAGATACGCAGTATTTT; CDR3: CASSDRRFPDTQYF
V: TRBV7-9; D: TRBD2; J: TRBJ2-7; size: -; DNA: TGTGCCAGCAGCTCAATGGGACTAGCGGGGTCCTACGAGCAGTACTTC; CDR3: CASSSMGLAGSYEQYF
V: TRBV24-1; D: -; J: TRBJ1-2; size: -; DNA: TGTGCCACCAGTCAGGGCGTGGATGGCTACACCTTC; CDR3: CATSQGVDGYTF
V: TRBV9; D: TRBD1; J: TRBJ2-1; size: -; DNA: TGTGCCAGTAGCGGGACAGGGGCCGGCTACAATGAGCAGTTCTTC; CDR3: CASSGTGAGYNEQFF
V: TRBV5-5; D: TRBD2; J: TRBJ2-5; size: -; DNA: TGTGCCAGCAGCACCGGGACTAGCGGCCCCCAAGAGACCCAGTACTTC; CDR3: CASSTGTSGPQETQYF
V: TRBV19; D: TRBD1; J: TRBJ1-1; size: -; DNA: TGTGCCAGTATGGGACAGGGCTACACTGAAGCTTTCTTT; CDR3: CASMGQGYTEAFF
V: TRBV2; D: TRBD1; J: TRBJ2-3; size: -; DNA: TGTGCCAGAGAGGACAGGGGATACACAGATACGCAGTATTTT; CDR3: CAREDRGYTDTQYF
V: TRBV30; D: -; J: TRBJ1-1; size: -; DNA: TGTGCCCGCTACAGGGTAGGTGAAACTGAAGCTTTCTTT; CDR3: CARYRVGETEAFF
V: TRBV7-2; D: -; J: TRBJ2-7; size: -; DNA: TGTGCCAGCAGCCCTCGTACTAGTTACGAGCAGTACTTC; CDR3: CASSPRTSYEQYF
V: TRBV5-6; D: -; J: TRBJ1-1; size: -; DNA: TGTGCCAGCAGCTTGTCCCTTTCAGGGTACGTGAACACTGAAGCTTTCTTT; CDR3: CASSLSLSGYVNTEAFF
V: TRBV7-9; D: -; J: TRBJ2-2; size: -; DNA: TGTGCCAGCAGCCCCCGGTGGGCCGCGAACACCGGGGAGCTGTTTTTT; CDR3: CASSPRWAANTGELFF
V: TRBV7-2; D: -; J: TRBJ1-1; size: -; DNA: TGTGCCAGCAGCGAATACTTAAACACTGAAGCTTTCTTT; CDR3: CASSEYLNTEAFF
V: TRBV2; D: -; J: TRBJ1-1; size: -; DNA: TGTGCCAGCATGTTGAGGACAAACACTGAAGCTTTCTTT; CDR3: CASMLRTNTEAFF
V: TRBV6-5; D: -; J: TRBJ1-4; size: -; DNA: TGTGCCAGCAGTTCCGAGGGTGCAACTAATGAAAAACTGTTTTTT; CDR3: CASSSEGATNEKLFF
V: TRBV27; D: TRBD2; J: TRBJ2-1; size: -; DNA: TGTGCCAGCAGTTTAGGCGGGGGGGCAATCTACAATGAGCAGTTCTTC; CDR3: CASSLGGGAIYNEQFF
V: TRBV5-1; D: -; J: TRBJ2-5; size: -; DNA: TGCGCCAGCAGCCCCGGGACATACCAAGAGACCCAGTACTTC; CDR3: CASSPGTYQETQYF
V: TRBV9; D: -; J: TRBJ2-1; size: once; DNA: TGTGCCAGCAGCGTAGAGCTCAGGGATCCCTACAATGAGCAGTTCTTC; CDR3: CASSVELRDPYNEQFF
V: TRBV5-1; D: -; J: TRBJ2-3; size: -; DNA: TGCGCCAGCAGCTTGGGGGGGCGCCGCACAGATACGCAGTATTTT; CDR3: CASSLGGRRTDTQYF
V: TRBV2; D: TRBD1; J: TRBJ2-7; size: -; DNA: TGTGCCAGCAGGAGGACAGGCCACTACGAGCAGTACTTC; CDR3: CASRRTGHYEQYF
V: TRBV6-5; D: -; J: TRBJ2-5; size: -; DNA: TGTGCCAGCAGGTGGACAGCGGAGACCCAGTACTTC; CDR3: CASRWTAETQYF
V: TRBV6-5; D: -; J: TRBJ1-6; size: -; DNA: TGTGCCAGCAGACAGGATTATAATTCACCCCTCCACTTT; CDR3: CASRQDYNSPLHF
V: TRBV9; D: -; J: TRBJ1-3; size: -; DNA: TGTGCCAGCAGCCCCTTCTCTGGAAACACCATATATTTT; CDR3: CASSPFSGNTIYF
V: TRBV28; D: TRBD1; J: TRBJ1-2; size: -; DNA: TGTGCCAGCAGTTTGGGACAGGGGTCCCCACCCTATGGCTACACCTTC; CDR3: CASSLGQGSPPYGYTF
V: TRBV7-3; D: -; J: TRBJ2-5; size: once; DNA: TGTGCCAGCAGCTTAATGGGCGGGGCCGGGGGAGAGACCCAGTACTTC; CDR3: CASSLMGGAGGETQYF
V: TRBV9; D: TRBD2; J: TRBJ2-7; size: -; DNA: TGTGCCAGCAGCCCGCGTAGTTCGGGGGGGTCCTACGAGCAGTACTTC; CDR3: CASSPRSSGGSYEQYF
V: TRBV6-6; D: -; J: TRBJ2-7; size: -; DNA: TGTGCCAGCAGCGACAGCTCCTACGAGCAGTACTTC; CDR3: CASSDSSYEQYF